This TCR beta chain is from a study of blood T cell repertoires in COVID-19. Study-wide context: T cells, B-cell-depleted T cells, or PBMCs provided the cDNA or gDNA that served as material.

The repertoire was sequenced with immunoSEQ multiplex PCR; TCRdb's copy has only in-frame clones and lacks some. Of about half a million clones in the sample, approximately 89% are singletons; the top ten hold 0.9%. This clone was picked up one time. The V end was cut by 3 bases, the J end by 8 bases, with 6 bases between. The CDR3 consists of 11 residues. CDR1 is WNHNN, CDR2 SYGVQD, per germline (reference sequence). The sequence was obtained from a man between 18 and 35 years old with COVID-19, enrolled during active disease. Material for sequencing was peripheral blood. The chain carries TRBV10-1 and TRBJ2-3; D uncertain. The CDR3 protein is CASSDSGTQYF. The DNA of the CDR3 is TGCGCCAGCAGTGATTCGGGTACGCAGTATTTT.